The clone carrying this TCR beta chain was observed at least ten times. These data belong to a study of HIV-infected children after antiretroviral therapy interruption. Study details: EBV and CMV exposure was recorded in most children. Interruption-arm sampling covered weeks 0, 12, interruption end (24 or 48), and about 3 years post-study.

Unique molecular identifiers were included in an RNA-based 3' RACE TCR library. TCRdb itself ran the 3' RACE reads through MiXCR, one entry per CDR3 protein. The data contain some 51,000 distinct CDR3 sequences, around 4.7% of them seen just once; the ten biggest clones take up approximately 0.7%. Indicated treatment: PENTA 11 planned treatment interruption arm or continuous ART arm. Naive CD4+ CD45RA+ CD45RO- T cells were sorted from thawed PBMCs. Germline V gene data show CDR1 as GTSNPN and CDR2 as SVGIG (reference sequence). This CDR3 contains 14 residues. V lost 3 bases to trimming and J lost 2 bases; unmatched junction nucleotides: 3.

The TCR sequence derives from a pool of human donors with HIV. The source was CD45RA+ CD4+ T cells from PBMCs, pooled from several time points, collected from a donor given antiretroviral therapy, either interrupted or continuous. Subset of the sample: naive CD4+ CD45RA+ CD45RO- T cells. The rearrangement uses TRBV30 and TRBJ1-2; 10 bases fit TRBD1. CDR3 coding DNA: TGTGCCTGGAGCCCGGGACAGGGGAACTATGGCTACACCTTC. Protein product: CAWSPGQGNYGYTF.